One TCR beta chain is described in this entry. Its matching antigen is unknown. The table came from immunoSEQ multiplex PCR; TCRdb's copy has only in-frame clones and leaves some out. This table has tens of thousands of clones, roughly 93% appearing once. This sample is drawn from a study of graft-versus-host responses after intestinal transplantation. The CDR3 is made up of 15 amino acids. Germline-derived CDR1 and CDR2 are GTSNPN and SVGIG (reference sequence). V was shortened by 1 base and J by 3 bases, with 15 bases between the two germline ends. This sequence joins TRBV30 and TRBJ1-2, with D maybe TRBD1 (5 bases). The sequences come from unstimulated CD8+ T cells sorted from spleen or lymph node cells, collected before intestinal transplant. The clonotype was recovered from a human donor who received an intestinal transplant. The CDR3 is CAWSAAGRDYYGYTF. DNA of the CDR3: TGTGCCTGGAGTGCGGCAGGGCGCGACTACTATGGCTACACCTTC.